Listed below are T cell receptor beta chains from one sample, sequenced in a study of spatial heterogeneity in lung cancer. TCRdb fed the 5' RACE reads into MiXCR, producing one record per CDR3 protein. The data contain under 20,000 distinct CDR3 sequences, 7% to 7.5% of them singletons. The input for sequencing was lung tumor tissue, taken at surgery. Source of these receptors: a female donor with early-stage non-small cell lung cancer. The CDR3 runs from the conserved cysteine through the conserved F or W. A D gene is named only where the DNA matches it firmly. Part of the rows lack a size; the others show once, few, many or a class for expanded clones.

D	V	size	J	DNA	CDR3
TRBD1	TRBV20-1	many	TRBJ2-7	TGCAGTGCTAGAGATTTATCGGGACAGGGGAACTACGAGCAGTACTTC	CSARDLSGQGNYEQYF
.	TRBV7-6	.	TRBJ2-1	TGTGCCAGCAGCTTAGGGGGGTGGAGCTCCTACAATGAGCAGTTCTTC	CASSLGGWSSYNEQFF
.	TRBV28	many	TRBJ2-7	TGTGCCAGCAGCATCGACAGCTCCTACGAGCAGTACTTC	CASSIDSSYEQYF
.	TRBV9	many	TRBJ2-1	TGTGCCAGCAGCGTAGATCGGACCCCCAATTTC	CASSVDRTPNF
.	TRBV7-2	many	TRBJ2-3	TGTGCCAGCAGCTTAGTGCCCAGGGAATGGGGTACGCAGTATTTT	CASSLVPREWGTQYF
TRBD1	TRBV15	many	TRBJ2-5	TGTGCCACCAGCAGAGGGGGACAGCAAGAGACCCAGTACTTC	CATSRGGQQETQYF
.	TRBV6-2/TRBV6-3	many	TRBJ2-7	TGTGCCAGCAGACAGGACTCCTACGAGCAGTACTTC	CASRQDSYEQYF
TRBD1	TRBV7-2	.	TRBJ2-5	TGTGCCAGCAGCTCAAACAGGGGGCGAGAGACCCAGTACTTC	CASSSNRGRETQYF
.	TRBV28	many	TRBJ2-2	TGTGCCAGTAATCGACAACTATCGAACACCGGGGAGCTGTTTTTT	CASNRQLSNTGELFF
.	TRBV6-5	many	TRBJ2-3	TGTGCCAGCAGTTACCAGGCAGGGGTCACAGATACGCAGTATTTT	CASSYQAGVTDTQYF
TRBD1	TRBV20-1	many	TRBJ1-3	TGCAGTGCTAGGCCGCCGAGGGACAGTTTCCCTTACTCTGGAAACACCATATATTTT	CSARPPRDSFPYSGNTIYF
.	TRBV20-1	many	TRBJ1-1	TGCAGTGCTAAGACGGGACACCTGAACACTGAAGCTTTCTTT	CSAKTGHLNTEAFF
.	TRBV28	many	TRBJ1-2	TGTGCCAGCAGTTGGGGGCGGGGAAAATCACCGGGCGGCTACACCTTC	CASSWGRGKSPGGYTF
.	TRBV6-5	many	TRBJ2-7	TGTGCCAGCAGTTACGCTGCACCTGGCCTCGAGCAGTACTTC	CASSYAAPGLEQYF
.	TRBV28	many	TRBJ2-1	TGTGCCAGCACCTCTACCGCCCGCCCTTACAATGAGCAGTTCTTC	CASTSTARPYNEQFF
TRBD1	TRBV4-1	many	TRBJ1-2	TGCGCCAGCAGCCAAGAACAGGGGGCTCTTGGGTCTCTAGGCTACACCTTC	CASSQEQGALGSLGYTF
TRBD1	TRBV5-1	.	TRBJ2-1	TGCGCCAGCAGCCCGTCCAGGGGGCGCAACTACAATGAGCAGTTCTTC	CASSPSRGRNYNEQFF
TRBD2	TRBV30	many	TRBJ2-2	TGTGCCTGGACCGTAGCCAGCGGGGCCGGGGAGCTGTTTTTT	CAWTVASGAGELFF
.	TRBV29-1	many	TRBJ2-5	TGCAGCGTCCTGACACCTTTGGAGACCCAGTACTTC	CSVLTPLETQYF
.	TRBV5-1	many	TRBJ1-4	TGCGCCAGCAGCTTGGCCACGATACCGAATGAAAAACTGTTTTTT	CASSLATIPNEKLFF
TRBD1	TRBV29-1	many	TRBJ2-7	TGCAGCGTTGCGCCCGGGACAGGGGGCTTGTACGAGCAGTACTTC	CSVAPGTGGLYEQYF
.	TRBV7-2	.	TRBJ1-2	TGTGCCAGCAGCGAGGGGGATGTCTATGGCTACACCTTC	CASSEGDVYGYTF
.	TRBV11-2	.	TRBJ1-1	TGTGCCAGCAGCTTAGAGCCCTGGGGAAACACTGAAGCTTTCTTT	CASSLEPWGNTEAFF
TRBD1	TRBV28	many	TRBJ1-2	TGTGCCAGCAGTCCCGTTGACAGGGCCTACTATGGCTACACCTTC	CASSPVDRAYYGYTF
.	TRBV13	many	TRBJ2-7	TGTGCCAGCAGCTTAGCCGGAACCGAGCAGTACTTC	CASSLAGTEQYF
TRBD1	TRBV7-8	few	TRBJ2-3	TGTGCCAGCAGCCCAGGGGGTACAGATACGCAGTATTTT	CASSPGGTDTQYF
.	TRBV19	.	TRBJ2-2	TGTGACAGTAGTATTGGGGCGACGAACACCGGGGAGCTGTTTTTT	CDSSIGATNTGELFF
.	TRBV30	.	TRBJ2-7	TGTGCCTGGACCACACCCGACAAATTCTACGAGCAGTACTTC	CAWTTPDKFYEQYF
.	TRBV10-2	many	TRBJ2-1	TGCGCCAGCACGTCCGGGACGGAGCAGTTCTTC	CASTSGTEQFF
.	TRBV24-1	few	TRBJ2-2	TGTGCCACCAGTGATTTGAACAGGGACACCGGGGAGCTGTTTTTT	CATSDLNRDTGELFF
TRBD2	TRBV29-1	many	TRBJ2-5	TGCAGCGTTACGGGGGGAGAAGAGACCCAGTACTTC	CSVTGGEETQYF
TRBD1	TRBV5-4	few	TRBJ1-2	TGTGCCAGCAGCTCCCCTCCGGGACAGGGTGTTCACTATGGCTACACCTTC	CASSSPPGQGVHYGYTF
.	TRBV12-3/TRBV12-4	many	TRBJ2-1	TGTGCCAGCTTGGGGAGGACTCAGGGGAAGCAGTTCTTC	CASLGRTQGKQFF
.	TRBV5-1	many	TRBJ2-1	TGCGCCACCAACGGAGCCGCAGAGGGCAATGAGCAGTTCTTC	CATNGAAEGNEQFF
.	TRBV20-1	many	TRBJ2-1	TGCAGTGCTCGTCCCGGGACCCTCTACAATGAGCAGTTCTTC	CSARPGTLYNEQFF
.	TRBV3-1	many	TRBJ1-2	TGTGCCAGCAGCCAACCCGAAAACTATGGCTACACCTTC	CASSQPENYGYTF
.	TRBV5-1	.	TRBJ1-2	TGCGCCAGCAGCTTGGATCCAAATGGCTACACCTTC	CASSLDPNGYTF
.	TRBV24-1	many	TRBJ2-3	TGTGCCACCAGTGACCCAATCAAAACTCCCCCCAGACAGGATACTAGCACAGATACGCAGTATTTT	CATSDPIKTPPRQDTSTDTQYF
.	TRBV10-3	.	TRBJ1-1	TGTGCCATCAACGACGTCCCGAACACTGAAGCTTTCTTT	CAINDVPNTEAFF
.	TRBV21-1	few	TRBJ1-1	TGTGCCAGCAGCAGCAGGGGGGCTGACCAAATGAACACTGAAGCTTTCTTT	CASSSRGADQMNTEAFF
TRBD1	TRBV30	.	TRBJ2-3	TGTGCCTGGACGGACAGGGATACGCAGTATTTT	CAWTDRDTQYF
TRBD1	TRBV5-4	few	TRBJ1-2	TGTGCCAGCAGCGGGGGGACAGGGGATTACACCTTC	CASSGGTGDYTF
TRBD1	TRBV29-1	many	TRBJ1-2	TGCAGCGTTGAAGCCAGGGCAGGGGGAGGCTACACCTTC	CSVEARAGGGYTF
.	TRBV7-2	many	TRBJ2-6	TGTGCCAGCAGCTTAGATTATGCTGGGGCCAACGTCCTGACTTTC	CASSLDYAGANVLTF
.	TRBV28	many	TRBJ1-1	TGTGCCAGCAGTTTATCTCGAGCTAGCCCTGAAGCTTTCTTT	CASSLSRASPEAFF
.	TRBV25-1	few	TRBJ1-1	TGTGCCAGCAGCGGTTACACTGAAGCTTTCTTT	CASSGYTEAFF
TRBD1	TRBV7-9	many	TRBJ1-6	TGTGCCAGCAGCGAAAGGGGACAGGGGGCTGAAAATTCACCCCTCCACTTT	CASSERGQGAENSPLHF
.	TRBV12-3/TRBV12-4	medium-sized	TRBJ1-1	TGTGCCAGCAGTCCCCGTACGGGGTGGGGAGGCACTGAAGCTTTCTTT	CASSPRTGWGGTEAFF
TRBD1	TRBV29-1	many	TRBJ2-2	TGCAGCGTTGTCGGGACAGGGGGCGCGGCCGGGGAGCTGTTTTTT	CSVVGTGGAAGELFF
.	TRBV19	few	TRBJ2-2	TGTGCCAGTAGTATGGGTCTACCCAGCACCGGGGAGCTGTTTTTT	CASSMGLPSTGELFF
.	TRBV2	many	TRBJ1-2	TGTGCCAGCGGATTGAAACGAACGCCTAACTATGGCTACACCTTC	CASGLKRTPNYGYTF
.	TRBV29-1	medium-sized	TRBJ2-6	TGCAGCGTTCGTCCCTCTGGGGCCAACGTCCTGACTTTC	CSVRPSGANVLTF
.	TRBV6-6	.	TRBJ2-7	TGTGCCAGCAGTTACCCCCCCGGGACCTCTGACGAGCAGTACTTC	CASSYPPGTSDEQYF